The 2 T cell receptor beta chains listed next were all sequenced from one sample in a study of vaccination and CD4 T cells after COVID-19 (dated by TCRdb to 2022 to 2024). Antigens of these TCRs are unknown. Library creation used PCR. Sequenced on an Illumina iSeq 100. At the Johns Hopkins FTIC core, DNA from the cultured CD4+ T cells underwent TCR sequencing with the Oncomine TCR Beta short-read assay. TCRdb trimmed the raw reads at Q25, called clones with MiXCR and kept productive beta chains. Every distinct CDR3 protein forms one entry, paired with its most common genes and DNA. This sample comprises 15,000 to 25,000 distinct CDR3 sequences, under 45% of them detected only once. Less than 15% of the sample belongs to the ten largest clones. What the treatment or condition label conveys for this sample: approximately nine-day PBMC culture with coronavirus spike peptide pools or control peptides (ViraFEST assay).

Sequencing was carried out using cultured CD4+ T cells from blood. The receptors here all came from a human donor with COVID-19.

The chain joins TRBV6-2 or TRBV6-3 to TRBJ2-5; weak D call: TRBD1 (6 bases). This CDR3 has 15 amino acids. V lost 5 bases to trimming and J lost 1 base, with 14 bases between them. The germline gives CDR1 MNHEY, CDR2 SVGEGT. The CDR3 region has the DNA TGTGCCAGCAGTCAGCATACAGGGCCCCAAGAGACCCAGTACTTC. Amino acids: CASSQHTGPQETQYF.

The J gene is TRBJ1-4, the V gene TRBV6-1, with D uncertain. Germline loops: CDR1 MNHNS, CDR2 SASEGT. The CDR3 runs to 14 residues. Trimming shortened V by 1 base and J by 7 bases, and 10 bases separated the two germline ends. The CDR3 is CASSEGTNSEKLFF. The CDR3 DNA follows: TGTGCCAGCAGTGAAGGGACCAACTCTGAAAAACTGTTTTTT.